One sample yielded the 3 T cell receptor beta chains listed below, sequenced in a study of shared clonotypes between healthy human individuals. The method was immunoSEQ multiplex PCR; TCRdb's version includes in-frame clones alone and lacks a portion of them. The sample records about 1.1 million clones, approximately 78% being singletons. Sequenced: memory CD4+ T cells from PBMCs. The subset here: CD45RA-negative fraction. Receptor source: a man younger than 35 in good health. Some clones in this sample may be carry-over from other donors' samples.

The chain has TRBV5-5 and TRBJ1-5; no clear D. V lost 2 bases and J lost 8, with 11 bases in between. Germline V gene lookup returns CDR1 SGHKS and CDR2 YYEKEE (reference sequence). CDR3 size: 13 residues. CDR3 loop: CASSLGRFEPQHF. The CDR3 DNA reads TGTGCCAGCAGCTTAGGGCGCTTTGAGCCCCAGCATTTT.

The chain couples TRBV28 to TRBJ1-1; D gene unclear. This CDR3 has 14 residues. Trimming took off 2 bases at V and 1 base at J, with 8 bases between the two ends. CDR1 and CDR2 (germline): MDHEN, SYDVKM. The CDR3, as DNA: TGTGCCAGCAGTTTAGGACTTGAGAACACTGAAGCTTTCTTT. This sequence encodes CASSLGLENTEAFF.

This chain connects TRBV21-1 to TRBJ1-1; TRBD1 is the table's D call, not checked against the DNA. TRBV21-1 is described as a pseudogene. This CDR3 is 17 amino acids long. The CDR3 DNA follows: TGTGCCAGCAGCCCTTCCCCAAGGACAGGGCGGTACACTGAAGCTTTCTTT. Encoded protein: CASSPSPRTGRYTEAFF.